The 18 T cell receptor beta chains below all came from one sample that was sequenced in a study of shared clonotypes between healthy human individuals. Clones were sequenced by immunoSEQ multiplex PCR, and TCRdb holds only the in-frame ones, with some missing. Of around 980,000 clones detected, more than 75% appear once; the ten largest clones hold 0.61%. Sequencing input: memory CD4+ T cells from PBMCs. Subset given: CD45RA-negative fraction. The receptors stem from a man younger than 35 in good health. Some clones in this sample may be carry-over from other donors' samples.

The CDR3 region has the DNA TGCAGCGTTGAAGCAGACCAAGAGACCCAGTACTTC. It specifies CSVEADQETQYF. The V and J genes are TRBV29-1 and TRBJ2-5; D unclear. V was trimmed by 1 base and J by 0 bases, leaving 3 bases between them. CDR3 length equals 12 residues. Germline CDR1 reads SQVTM; CDR2 reads ANQGSEA.

This chain connects TRBV11-3 to TRBJ2-5, with 9 bases lining up with TRBD1. Trimming took 3 bases from V and 0 from J; bases not matched to a gene: 5. Germline assignment: CDR1 SGHNT and CDR2 YENEEA. The CDR3 sequence is 16 residues long. The CDR3 nucleotides read TGTGCCAGCAGCTTGGCCGGGACAGGGAACCAAGAGACCCAGTACTTC. Translating gives CASSLAGTGNQETQYF.

The chain has TRBV7-9 and TRBJ1-1, with 7 bases aligning to TRBD1. Per the germline V gene, CDR1 is SEHNR and CDR2 is FQNEAQ (reference sequence). CDR3 length: 16 amino acids. With V trimmed by 6 bases and J by 0 bases, 10 bases remained unmatched. The CDR3 loop is CASSPDRDLMNTEAFF. The CDR3 DNA follows: TGTGCCAGCAGTCCCGACAGGGATTTGATGAACACTGAAGCTTTCTTT. Looking up the rest from reference TRBV7-9 and TRBJ1-1 gives the full variable domain: DTGVSQNPRHKITKRGQNVTFRCDPISEHNRLYWYRQTLGQGPEFLTYFQNEAQLEKSRLLSDRFSAERPKGSFSTLEIQRTEQGDSAMYLCASSPDRDLMNTEAFFGQGTRLTVV.

This clone was recorded only once. The chain employs TRBV28 and TRBJ2-7; no reliable D call. Per the germline V gene, CDR1 is MDHEN and CDR2 is SYDVKM. With 3 bases removed from V and 0 bases from J, the gap between germline ends came to 9 bases. The CDR3 is 14 residues long. The CDR3 spells CASSLVQSSYEQYF. In DNA form, the CDR3 reads TGTGCCAGCAGTTTGGTGCAGAGCTCCTACGAGCAGTACTTC. The full variable domain, rest sourced from reference TRBV28 and TRBJ2-7, is DVKVTQSSRYLVKRTGEKVFLECVQDMDHENMFWYRQDPGLGLRLIYFSYDVKMKEKGDIPEGYSVSREKKERFSLILESASTNQTSMYLCASSLVQSSYEQYFGPGTRLTVT.

This clone showed up just once. In nucleotides, the CDR3 is TGTGCCAGCAGTTCAGCGGGAGGGTTATACGAGCAGTACTTC. This gives the protein CASSSAGGLYEQYF. The J gene is TRBJ2-7, the V gene TRBV28, with TRBD2 identical over 10 bases. Germline loops: CDR1 MDHEN, CDR2 SYDVKM. J gave up 4 bases and V 4 bases, and 4 bases lay outside the gene matches. The CDR3 covers 14 residues.

This rearrangement joins TRBV5-1 to TRBJ1-5; TRBD1 aligns across 7 bases. In germline, CDR1 is SGHRS, CDR2 YFSETQ. The CDR3 extends over 13 amino acids. V shed 4 bases and J 5 bases; nucleotides not matched to a gene: 3. The CDR3 DNA sequence: TGCGCCAGCAGCGTTGGGACAGATCAGCCCCAGCATTTT. Protein: CASSVGTDQPQHF.

The J gene is TRBJ2-1, the V gene TRBV30; TRBD2 matches at 11 bases. Germline assignment: CDR1 GTSNPN and CDR2 SVGIG (reference sequence). V dropped 4 bases and J dropped 9; count of bases not matched to a gene: 11. CDR3 size: 15 residues. In DNA form, the CDR3 reads TGTGCCTGGACTCCCGCACTAGCGGGAGTCAGTGAGCAGTTCTTC. Translating it yields CAWTPALAGVSEQFF.

This clone appeared many times. V and J are TRBV5-8 and TRBJ2-3; the match to TRBD2 covers 13 bases. J was trimmed by 2 bases and V by 0 bases; bases with no gene match: 6. The CDR3 is 18 residues long. The germline CDR1 and CDR2 sequences are SGHTS and YDEGEE. CDR3 in amino acids: CASSLVRLAGGSTDTQYF. The CDR3 DNA is TGTGCCAGCAGCTTGGTTCGACTAGCGGGAGGATCCACAGATACGCAGTATTTT.

The chain employs TRBV12-5 and TRBJ2-7; 9 positions agree with TRBD1. Per germline, CDR1 LGHNT and CDR2 FRNRAP. The CDR3 is 14 amino acids. J was trimmed by 10 bases and V by 5 bases; bases with no gene match: 12. CDR3 in DNA: TGTGCTAGTGGTAGACAGGGGGTCACCCCGTGCCAGTACTTC. Encoded protein: CASGRQGVTPCQYF.

Here the CDR3 DNA reads TGTGCCAGCAGTGAAGGTTCGGGGGAAGATGAGCAGTTCTTC. Translation: CASSEGSGEDEQFF. The chain couples TRBV2 to TRBJ2-1; perhaps TRBD2 as D (6 bases). Germline V CDR1 and CDR2: SNHLY, FYNNEI. Trimming shortened V by 1 base and J by 8 bases, and 12 bases separated the two germline ends. The length of the CDR3 is 14 residues. Complete variable domain (other parts from reference TRBV2 and TRBJ2-1): EPEVTQTPSHQVTQMGQEVILRCVPISNHLYFYWYRQILGQKVEFLVSFYNNEISEKSEIFDDQFSVERPDGSNFTLKIRSTKLEDSAMYFCASSEGSGEDEQFFGPGTRLTVL.

Of note for this clone: One end of the junction does not line up with germline, which may come from a read error. The CDR3 reads CASSGGNSHQPQHF. The DNA of the CDR3 is TGTGCCAGCAGCGGGGGGAATAGCCATCAGCCCCAGCATTTT. The gene calls are TRBV9 and TRBJ1-5; weak D call: TRBD1 (5 bases). Germline CDR1 SGDLS, CDR2 YYNGEE. This CDR3 has 14 residues.

The chain recombines TRBV29-1 with TRBJ2-3; D perhaps matches TRBD1 (6 bases). V lost 7 bases to trimming and J lost 1 base, with 15 bases between them. This CDR3 is 14 amino acids long. Germline lookup yields CDR1 SQVTM and CDR2 ANQGSEA. The DNA for the CDR3 is TGCAGCGGCCGGGACATCGACGGCACAGATACGCAGTATTTT. It yields the protein CSGRDIDGTDTQYF.

The DNA of the CDR3 is TGTGCCAGCAGCTTGGGCGGCATCCCTTCCTACGAGCAGTACTTC. Its translation is CASSLGGIPSYEQYF. The V gene is TRBV7-2, the J gene TRBJ2-7; D not certain. This CDR3 comprises 15 residues. The germline V and J ends were trimmed by 3 bases and 1 base, with 13 bases remaining between them. The V gene's germline CDR1 is SGHTA and CDR2 FQGNSA.

This clone was observed a few times. V usage is TRBV7-9 and J usage is TRBJ2-3; TRBD1 aligns across 7 bases. J lost 4 bases, V lost 6 bases, and 13 bases had no gene match. Germline assignment: CDR1 SEHNR and CDR2 FQNEAQ (reference sequence). The CDR3 spans 16 residues. CDR3 protein: CASSPLSGGSADTQYF. CDR3 sequence (DNA): TGTGCCAGCAGTCCTTTGTCAGGGGGAAGTGCAGATACGCAGTATTTT. Full variable domain (outside the CDR3, taken from reference TRBV7-9 and TRBJ2-3): DTGVSQNPRHKITKRGQNVTFRCDPISEHNRLYWYRQTLGQGPEFLTYFQNEAQLEKSRLLSDRFSAERPKGSFSTLEIQRTEQGDSAMYLCASSPLSGGSADTQYFGPGTRLTVL.

The chain employs TRBV18 and TRBJ1-1; D remains ambiguous. CDR3 size: 14 residues. Germline-derived CDR1 and CDR2 are KGHSH and LQKENI. V lost 5 bases, J lost 4 bases, and 14 bases lay in between. CDR3 in amino acids: CASSFSRVSTEAFF. The CDR3 DNA reads as TGTGCCAGCTCATTCTCCCGGGTTAGCACTGAAGCTTTCTTT.

This clone is a singleton in its sample. This sequence joins TRBV9 and TRBJ2-7; D uncertain. The CDR3 is made up of 15 amino acids. CDR1 and CDR2 from the germline V gene are SGDLS and YYNGEE. V dropped 0 bases and J dropped 0 bases, with 10 bases sitting between them. The CDR3 here is CASSVGVPSSYEQYF. The DNA of the CDR3 is TGTGCCAGCAGCGTAGGGGTGCCGAGCTCCTACGAGCAGTACTTC.

This clone was recorded only once. The V call is TRBV28, the J call TRBJ2-7, with 10 bases aligning to TRBD1. The CDR3 spans 16 residues. The J segment lost 4 bases and the V segment lost 1 base, leaving 7 bases of the junction unmatched. Germline lookup yields CDR1 MDHEN and CDR2 SYDVKM. This chain's CDR3 is CASSLYLRDRGYEQYF. CDR3 sequence (DNA): TGTGCCAGCAGTTTATACCTCCGGGACAGGGGATACGAGCAGTACTTC.

The chain uses TRBV7-2 and TRBJ2-7; 8 bases fit TRBD1. The CDR3 consists of 17 residues. The trim removed 1 base at V and 4 bases at J, leaving 12 bases unmatched. Germline V gene data show CDR1 as SGHTA and CDR2 as FQGNSA. Written as DNA, the CDR3 is TGTGCCAGCAGCTTAGATAGACAGGCCAGGGGGCTTTACGAGCAGTACTTC. Its translation: CASSLDRQARGLYEQYF.